What follows are 30 T cell receptor beta chains derived from one specimen sequenced in a study of blood T cell repertoires in COVID-19. Sequencing used immunoSEQ multiplex PCR; TCRdb keeps in-frame clones, though not all of them. The sample includes 35,000 to 50,000 clones, around 83% of them seen just once. Sequenced sample: peripheral blood. Every receptor here comes from a woman older than 75 with acute or convalescent COVID-19.

V is TRBV3-1 (or the pseudogene TRBV3-2) and J is TRBJ1-1; 7 bases line up with TRBD1. The length of the CDR3 is 13 residues. V lost 4 bases and J lost 6; bases outside the gene matches: 5. The V gene's germline CDR1 is LGHDT and CDR2 YNNKEL (reference sequence). The DNA of the CDR3 is TGTGCCAGCAGCCTCCGACAGGGTCCTGAAGCTTTCTTT. Translation: CASSLRQGPEAFF.

The chain is built from TRBV15 and TRBJ2-7, with D tentatively TRBD2 (7 bases). CDR1 is LNHNV and CDR2 is YYDKDF in the germline V gene (reference sequence). The CDR3 consists of 14 residues. The V end lost 6 bases, the J end lost 2 bases, and 14 bases lay between the germline ends. In DNA, the CDR3 is TGTGCCACCAGTAGGGGGAGGGATACCTACGAGCAGTACTTC. Translating gives CATSRGRDTYEQYF.

This clone was picked up one time. V and J are TRBV3-1 (or the pseudogene TRBV3-2) and TRBJ1-5; D is uncertain. This CDR3 is 16 amino acids long. Deletions cut 0 bases from V and 2 bases from J, with 11 bases between. Germline CDR1 and CDR2: LGHDT and YNNKEL (reference sequence). The CDR3 DNA reads TGTGCCAGCAGCCAAGATTCCGCGGTTGGCAATCAGCCCCAGCATTTT. Protein: CASSQDSAVGNQPQHF.

The V call is TRBV12-3 or TRBV12-4, the J call TRBJ1-1, with a possible D match to TRBD1 (6 bases). The ends were cut back, 6 bases at V and 4 bases at J, with 12 bases in the middle. This CDR3 is 13 amino acids long. CDR3 amino acids: CASSQGLATEAFF. Written as DNA, the CDR3 is TGTGCCAGCAGCCAGGGGTTGGCCACTGAAGCTTTCTTT.

V is TRBV24-1 and J is TRBJ1-2, with 8 positions matching TRBD1. Germline V gives CDR1 KGHDR, CDR2 SFDVKD. Trimming at V came to 12 bases and at J to 4 bases, leaving 15 bases not matched to a gene. This CDR3 is built from 15 residues. The DNA for the CDR3 is TGTGCCCCAACACGAAGGGACAGGCGTTTCTATGGCTACACCTTC. Amino acid sequence: CAPTRRDRRFYGYTF.

The chain uses TRBV6-5 and TRBJ1-2, with 8 nucleotides matching TRBD1. Germline V lookup: CDR1 MNHEY, CDR2 SVGAGI. CDR3 length equals 13 residues. The V and J ends lost 6 bases and 8 bases, in that order; junction bases with no gene match: 8. CDR3 sequence: CASRRGQVDGYTF. Written as DNA, the CDR3 is TGTGCCAGCAGACGGGGACAGGTCGACGGCTACACCTTC.

The chain joins TRBV19 to TRBJ1-1, with TRBD1 matching over 12 bases. The CDR3 is 14 amino acids. After removal of 4 bases from V and 7 bases from J, the junction contained 4 bases not matched to a gene. The V gene's germline CDR1 is LNHDA and CDR2 SQIVND (reference sequence). The CDR3 loop is CASSRRDRGREAFF. CDR3 coding DNA: TGTGCCAGTAGTAGACGGGACAGGGGGCGTGAAGCTTTCTTT.

The CDR3 region is CASSQVGGAPYNEQFF. The CDR3 coding sequence is TGCGCCAGCAGCCAAGTAGGAGGGGCCCCCTACAATGAGCAGTTCTTC. The rearrangement uses TRBV4-1 and TRBJ2-1, with D tentatively TRBD2 (6 bases). Germline values: CDR1 MGHRA, CDR2 YSYEKL. This CDR3 is 16 amino acids long. Trimming left V 1 base short and J 2 bases short, with 12 bases between.

This clone was detected a few times. CDR3 amino acids: CASSQRGNEQYF. The CDR3, as DNA: TGTGCCAGCAGCCAAAGGGGAAACGAGCAGTACTTC. The chain links TRBV3-1 (or the pseudogene TRBV3-2) to TRBJ2-7; a possible D gene is TRBD1 (5 bases). The germline CDR1 and CDR2 sequences are LGHDT and YNNKEL (reference sequence). Trimming took 2 bases from V and 5 from J, leaving 7 bases between them. The CDR3 runs 12 residues.

This chain links TRBV14 with TRBJ1-4, with D perhaps TRBD1 (5 bases). This CDR3 has 13 amino acids. V gave up 3 bases and J gave up 9 bases, with 11 bases separating them. Per the germline V gene, CDR1 is SGHDN and CDR2 is FVKESK. The chain's CDR3 is CASSHLRAQKLFF. The DNA of the CDR3 is TGTGCCAGCAGCCACCTCAGGGCCCAAAAACTGTTTTTT.

V is TRBV19 and J is TRBJ1-1, with 8 bases identical to TRBD1. Germline V gene data show CDR1 as LNHDA and CDR2 as SQIVND (reference sequence). The CDR3 contains 16 residues. The junction had 9 bases not matched to a gene; V was cut back by 3 bases and J by 3 bases. The CDR3 region has the DNA TGTGCCAGTAGTATGGGGTGGAAGGACAGGGACACTGAAGCTTTCTTT. Its translation is CASSMGWKDRDTEAFF.

This rearrangement joins TRBV12-3 or TRBV12-4 to TRBJ2-1; the D gene is possibly TRBD1 (6 bases). V was trimmed by 6 bases and J by 7 bases, leaving 10 bases between them. The CDR3 extends over 12 amino acids. This CDR3 is CASRQQGNEQFF. The CDR3 DNA reads as TGTGCCAGCAGGCAACAGGGAAATGAGCAGTTCTTC.

This chain uses TRBV27 with TRBJ1-2; a possible D gene is TRBD1 (5 bases). The CDR3 is 15 residues long. Trimming stripped 2 bases from V and 4 bases from J, with 14 bases between. Germline V gene sequence: CDR1 MNHEY, CDR2 SMNVEV (reference sequence). Written as DNA, the CDR3 is TGTGCCAGCAGTTTAGTCCCACCAGGGCTCTATGGCTACACCTTC. Amino acid sequence: CASSLVPPGLYGYTF.

V is TRBV6-5 and J is TRBJ1-2; 9 bases are a match to TRBD1. The V gene end was trimmed by 2 bases and the J gene end by 7 bases; junction bases not matched to a gene: 5. The CDR3 runs 14 residues. Germline CDR1 is MNHEY and CDR2 is SVGAGI. CDR3 bases: TGTGCCAGCAGTTACGGGGGGACAGGGCTTGGCTACACCTTC. Translation: CASSYGGTGLGYTF.

The chain couples TRBV4-1 to TRBJ1-2; D remains ambiguous. The V and J ends lost 1 base and 0 bases respectively, with 12 bases between them. This CDR3 has 16 residues. The germline CDR1 and CDR2 sequences are MGHRA and YSYEKL. This CDR3 reads CASSQGRGGTNYGYTF. The DNA of the CDR3 is TGCGCCAGCAGCCAAGGCCGCGGAGGGACTAACTATGGCTACACCTTC.

The chain couples TRBV3-1 (or the pseudogene TRBV3-2) to TRBJ1-1; D gene uncertain. The CDR3 contains 15 residues. From germline, CDR1 is LGHDT and CDR2 YNNKEL (reference sequence). Trimming cost V 1 base and J 11 bases, with 20 bases left between them. The CDR3 protein is CASSQGISAGIWAFF. The CDR3 DNA is TGTGCCAGCAGCCAAGGTATCTCGGCGGGCATTTGGGCTTTCTTT.

This clone was seen just once. J is TRBJ1-2 and V is TRBV5-1; D might be TRBD1 (6 bases). CDR3 size: 13 residues. Per germline, CDR1 SGHRS and CDR2 YFSETQ. The V end was cut by 0 bases, the J end by 5 bases, with 8 bases between. For the CDR3, the DNA is TGCGCCAGCAGCTTGGCGCAGGGGTATGGCTACACCTTC. It translates to CASSLAQGYGYTF.

Comments on this clone: A read error may produce the germline difference seen at one junction end. This sequence joins TRBV5-1 and TRBJ1-6; 9 nucleotides align to TRBD1. The CDR3 is made up of 13 amino acids. Germline loops: CDR1 SGHRS, CDR2 YFSETQ. The CDR3, as DNA: TGCGCCAGCAGCTCAGGACAGGGGCTAGAGTACGTCTTT. It specifies CASSSGQGLEYVF.

This chain joins TRBV14 and TRBJ2-7; D is possibly TRBD1 (6 bases). V dropped 5 bases and J dropped 5 bases, with 19 bases sitting between them. The CDR3 contains 15 residues. The germline CDR1 and CDR2 sequences are SGHDN and FVKESK. For the CDR3, the DNA is TGTGCCAGCAGCGCTTACAGGGATTGGGAAGACGAGCAGTACTTC. Translation gives CASSAYRDWEDEQYF.

J is TRBJ2-5 and V is TRBV27, with D possibly TRBD1 on 5 matching bases. The CDR3 contains 15 residues. The ends were cut back, 5 bases at V and 1 base at J, with 14 bases in the middle. The germline gives CDR1 MNHEY, CDR2 SMNVEV (reference sequence). Written as DNA, the CDR3 is TGTGCCAGCAGTATACCAGGACAAGTCCAAGAGACCCAGTACTTC. Protein sequence: CASSIPGQVQETQYF.

This clone showed up just once. CDR3 DNA sequence: TGTGCCAGCAGCATCGGACTAGCGGGGGGCAAGCAGTTCTTC. Translation gives CASSIGLAGGKQFF. The chain carries TRBV6-5 and TRBJ2-1; 14 bases agree with TRBD2. The germline gives CDR1 MNHEY, CDR2 SVGAGI. V lost 6 bases to trimming and J lost 11 bases; unmatched junction nucleotides: 6. This CDR3 has 14 residues.

This clone has a handful of counts. The chain employs TRBV5-1 and TRBJ1-5, with D possibly TRBD1 on 6 matching bases. The germline V gene encodes CDR1 SGHRS and CDR2 YFSETQ. The V and J ends lost 4 bases and 4 bases respectively, with 9 bases between them. The CDR3 is 13 amino acids. The CDR3 here is CASSADRNQPQHF. As DNA, the CDR3 is TGCGCCAGCAGCGCGGACAGAAATCAGCCCCAGCATTTT.

The chain couples TRBV9 to TRBJ1-5; TRBD1 aligns across 9 bases. Losses at the gene ends were 3 bases for V and 5 bases for J; bases not matched to a gene: 3. Germline CDR1 SGDLS, CDR2 YYNGEE. This CDR3 spans 14 amino acids. The CDR3 loop is CASSADRGDQPQHF. In DNA, the CDR3 is TGTGCCAGCAGCGCGGACAGGGGAGATCAGCCCCAGCATTTT.

The chain joins TRBV4-1 to TRBJ2-2, with a possible D match to TRBD1 (5 bases). Germline V lookup: CDR1 MGHRA, CDR2 YSYEKL. V lost 5 bases, J lost 2 bases, and 12 bases lay in between. The CDR3 spans 15 residues. The CDR3 DNA sequence: TGCGCCAGCAGCTCCCGACAGAGTAACACCGGGGAGCTGTTTTTT. Its translation: CASSSRQSNTGELFF.

The J gene is TRBJ2-2, the V gene TRBV7-9; TRBD2 might be the D (5 bases). This CDR3 spans 16 amino acids. Trimming removed 7 bases at V and 1 base at J, with 16 bases between. CDR1 and CDR2 (germline): SEHNR, FQNEAQ (reference sequence). CDR3 coding DNA: TGTGCCAGCACCCCTGGAGGACGGGGGAACACCGGGGAGCTGTTTTTT. This gives the protein CASTPGGRGNTGELFF.

This clone has only one observation. CDR3 sequence reads: CASSQWDRGGTEAFF. The DNA for the CDR3 is TGCGCCAGCAGCCAATGGGACAGGGGGGGTACTGAAGCTTTCTTT. This chain connects TRBV4-1 to TRBJ1-1; 11 nucleotides agree with TRBD1. CDR1 and CDR2 (germline): MGHRA, YSYEKL. J gave up 5 bases and V 2 bases, and 4 bases lay outside the gene matches. The CDR3 is 15 residues long.

The genes are TRBV19 and TRBJ2-1, with 11 bases matching TRBD2. Germline CDR1 is LNHDA and CDR2 is SQIVND (reference sequence). This CDR3 contains 16 residues. The V segment lost 6 bases and the J segment 3 bases; nucleotides outside the gene matches: 7. This CDR3 is CASSPSGTSGYNEQFF. For the CDR3, the DNA is TGTGCCAGTAGCCCCTCCGGGACTAGCGGCTACAATGAGCAGTTCTTC.

The rearrangement uses TRBV18 and TRBJ1-1; no firm D call. Trimming shortened V by 4 bases and J by 5 bases, and 11 bases separated the two germline ends. CDR1 KGHSH and CDR2 LQKENI come from the germline V gene. This CDR3 is 13 amino acids long. The CDR3 is CASSRNRDTEAFF. DNA of the CDR3: TGTGCCAGCTCACGGAACAGAGATACTGAAGCTTTCTTT.

The V gene is TRBV9, the J gene TRBJ2-7, with 8 positions matching TRBD1. The CDR3 is made up of 15 amino acids. J gave up 1 base and V 5 bases, and 8 bases lay outside the gene matches. CDR1 SGDLS and CDR2 YYNGEE come from the germline V gene. The CDR3 here is CASSKSGQGSYEQYF. The CDR3 nucleotides are TGTGCCAGCAGTAAAAGCGGACAGGGATCCTACGAGCAGTACTTC.

The V and J genes are TRBV14 and TRBJ1-1; D call uncertain. The CDR3 sequence is 15 residues long. CDR1 is SGHDN, CDR2 FVKESK, per germline. With 3 bases removed from V and 11 bases from J, the gap between germline ends came to 22 bases. The CDR3 loop is CASSQVTNPLVGAFF. In nucleotides, the CDR3 is TGTGCCAGCAGCCAGGTCACGAACCCACTGGTGGGCGCTTTCTTT.